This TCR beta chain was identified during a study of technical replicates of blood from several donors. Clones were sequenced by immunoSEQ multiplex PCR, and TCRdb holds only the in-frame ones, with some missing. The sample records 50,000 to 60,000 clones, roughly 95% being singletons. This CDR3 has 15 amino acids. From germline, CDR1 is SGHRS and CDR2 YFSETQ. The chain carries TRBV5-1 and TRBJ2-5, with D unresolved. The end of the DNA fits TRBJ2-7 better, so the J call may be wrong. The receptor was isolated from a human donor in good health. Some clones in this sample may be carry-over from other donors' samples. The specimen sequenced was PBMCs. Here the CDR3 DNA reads TGCGCCAGCAGCCTCACCTGGGCGCAATCCTACGAGCAGTACTTC. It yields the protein CASSLTWAQSYEQYF.